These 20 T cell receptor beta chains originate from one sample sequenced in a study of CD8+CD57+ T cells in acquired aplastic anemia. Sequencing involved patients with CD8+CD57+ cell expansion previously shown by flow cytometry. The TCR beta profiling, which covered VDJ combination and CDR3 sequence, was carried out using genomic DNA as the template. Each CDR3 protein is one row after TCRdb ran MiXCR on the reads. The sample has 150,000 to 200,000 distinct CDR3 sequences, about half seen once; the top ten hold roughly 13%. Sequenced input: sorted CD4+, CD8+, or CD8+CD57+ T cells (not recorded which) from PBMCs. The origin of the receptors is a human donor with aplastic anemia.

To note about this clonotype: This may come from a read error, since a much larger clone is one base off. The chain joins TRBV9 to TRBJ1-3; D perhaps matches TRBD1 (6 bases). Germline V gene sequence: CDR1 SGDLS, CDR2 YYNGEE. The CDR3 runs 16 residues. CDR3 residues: CASSVATGISGSTIYF. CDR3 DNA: TGTGCCAGCAGCGTAGCTACAGGGATCTCTGGAAGCACCATATATTTT.

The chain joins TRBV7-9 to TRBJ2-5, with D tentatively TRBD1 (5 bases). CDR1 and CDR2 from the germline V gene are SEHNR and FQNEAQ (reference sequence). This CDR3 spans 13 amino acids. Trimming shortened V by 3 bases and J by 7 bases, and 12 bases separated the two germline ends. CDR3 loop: CASSFEEGVTQYF. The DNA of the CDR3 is TGTGCCAGCAGCTTCGAAGAAGGGGTGACCCAGTACTTC. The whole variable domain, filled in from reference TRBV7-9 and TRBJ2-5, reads DTGVSQNPRHKITKRGQNVTFRCDPISEHNRLYWYRQTLGQGPEFLTYFQNEAQLEKSRLLSDRFSAERPKGSFSTLEIQRTEQGDSAMYLCASSFEEGVTQYFGPGTRLLVL.

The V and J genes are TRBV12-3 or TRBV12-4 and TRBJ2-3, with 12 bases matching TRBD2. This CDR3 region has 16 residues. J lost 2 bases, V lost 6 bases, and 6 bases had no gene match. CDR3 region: CASRQASGGDTDTQYF. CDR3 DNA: TGTGCCAGCAGGCAGGCTAGCGGGGGGGACACAGATACGCAGTATTTT.

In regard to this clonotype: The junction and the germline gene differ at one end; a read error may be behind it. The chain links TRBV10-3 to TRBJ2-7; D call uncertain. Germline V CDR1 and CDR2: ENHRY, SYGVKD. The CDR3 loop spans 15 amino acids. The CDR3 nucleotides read TGTGCCAGCAGTTACCGGGCGGCTTCCCTCGGCGAGCAGTACTTC. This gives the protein CASSYRAASLGEQYF.

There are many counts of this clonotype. CDR3 bases: TGTGCCAGCAGTGCGGGGATGGGGTCCTACAATGAGCAGTTCTTC. Its protein product is CASSAGMGSYNEQFF. The V and J genes are TRBV25-1 and TRBJ2-1, with a possible D match to TRBD2 (5 bases). V was pared by 4 bases and J by 1 base, with 11 bases between. Germline assignment: CDR1 MGHDK and CDR2 SYGVNS. The CDR3 length is 15 residues.

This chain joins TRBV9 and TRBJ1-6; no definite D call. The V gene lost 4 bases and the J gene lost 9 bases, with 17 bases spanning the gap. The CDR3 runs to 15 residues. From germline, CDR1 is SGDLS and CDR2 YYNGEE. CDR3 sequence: CASSSTIDPTSPLHF. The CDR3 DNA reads TGTGCCAGCAGCTCAACCATTGATCCCACTTCACCCCTCCACTTT.

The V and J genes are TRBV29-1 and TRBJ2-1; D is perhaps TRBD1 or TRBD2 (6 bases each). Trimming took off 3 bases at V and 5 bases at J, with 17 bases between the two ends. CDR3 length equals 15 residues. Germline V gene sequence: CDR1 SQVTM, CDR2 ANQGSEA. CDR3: CSVDGRSGAHNEQFF. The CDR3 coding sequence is TGCAGCGTTGACGGTCGCTCGGGGGCACACAATGAGCAGTTCTTC.

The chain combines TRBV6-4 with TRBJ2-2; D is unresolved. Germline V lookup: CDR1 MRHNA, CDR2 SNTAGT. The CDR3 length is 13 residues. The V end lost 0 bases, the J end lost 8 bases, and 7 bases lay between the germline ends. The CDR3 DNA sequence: TGTGCCAGCAGTGACTCATCATCTGGGGAGCTGTTTTTT. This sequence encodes CASSDSSSGELFF.

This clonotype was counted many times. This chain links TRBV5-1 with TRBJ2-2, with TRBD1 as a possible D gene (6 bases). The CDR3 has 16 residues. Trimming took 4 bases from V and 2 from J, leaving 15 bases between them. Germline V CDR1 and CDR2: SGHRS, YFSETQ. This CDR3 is CASSVNRVPNTGELFF. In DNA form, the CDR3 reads TGCGCCAGCAGCGTAAACAGGGTCCCTAACACCGGGGAGCTGTTTTTT.

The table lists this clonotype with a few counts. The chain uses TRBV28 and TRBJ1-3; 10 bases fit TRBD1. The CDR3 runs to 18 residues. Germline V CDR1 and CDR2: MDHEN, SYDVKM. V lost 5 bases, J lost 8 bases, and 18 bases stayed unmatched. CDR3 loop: CASSGAGVGTGEEDTIYF. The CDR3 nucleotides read TGTGCCAGCAGTGGGGCGGGGGTTGGGACAGGGGAGGAAGACACCATATATTTT.

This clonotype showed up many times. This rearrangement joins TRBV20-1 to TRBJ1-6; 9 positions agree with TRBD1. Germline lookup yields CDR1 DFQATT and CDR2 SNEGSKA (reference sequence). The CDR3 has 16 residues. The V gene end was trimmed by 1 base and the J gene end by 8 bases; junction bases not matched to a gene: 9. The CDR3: CSARVEQGAFDSPLHF. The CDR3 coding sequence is TGCAGTGCTAGAGTAGAACAGGGGGCTTTTGATTCACCCCTCCACTTT.

CDR3 bases: TGCGCCAGCTGCCCTGAGACAGGAGCTCGCACAGATACGCAGTATTTT. Translation gives CASCPETGARTDTQYF. This chain uses TRBV5-1 with TRBJ2-3, with D perhaps TRBD1 (6 bases). Germline V CDR1 and CDR2: SGHRS, YFSETQ. The V and J ends lost 7 bases and 1 base respectively, with 19 bases between them. The CDR3 extends over 16 amino acids.

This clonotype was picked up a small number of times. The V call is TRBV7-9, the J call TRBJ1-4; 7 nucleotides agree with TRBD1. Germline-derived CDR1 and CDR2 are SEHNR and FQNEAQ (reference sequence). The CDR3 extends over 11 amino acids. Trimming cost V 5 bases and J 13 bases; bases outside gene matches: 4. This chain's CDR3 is CASSGDSRLFF. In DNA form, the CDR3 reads TGTGCCAGCAGCGGGGACAGTAGACTGTTTTTT.

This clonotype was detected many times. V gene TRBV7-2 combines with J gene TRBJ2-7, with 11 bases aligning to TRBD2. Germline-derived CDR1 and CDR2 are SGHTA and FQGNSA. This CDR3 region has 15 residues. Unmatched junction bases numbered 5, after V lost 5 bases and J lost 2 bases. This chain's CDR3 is CASSHSTSGAYEQYF. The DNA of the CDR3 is TGTGCCAGCAGCCACTCGACTAGCGGGGCCTACGAGCAGTACTTC.

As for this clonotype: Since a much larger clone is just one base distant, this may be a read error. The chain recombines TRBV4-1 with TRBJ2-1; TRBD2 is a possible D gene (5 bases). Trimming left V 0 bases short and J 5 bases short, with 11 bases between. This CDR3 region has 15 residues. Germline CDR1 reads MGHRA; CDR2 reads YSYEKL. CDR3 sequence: CASSQDWTGNNEQFF. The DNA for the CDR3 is TGCGCCAGCAGCCAAGACTGGACGGGAAACAATGAGCAGTTCTTC.

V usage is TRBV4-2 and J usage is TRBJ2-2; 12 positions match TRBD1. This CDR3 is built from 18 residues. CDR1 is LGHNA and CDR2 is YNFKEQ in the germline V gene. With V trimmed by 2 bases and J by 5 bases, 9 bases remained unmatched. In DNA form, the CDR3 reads TGTGCCAGCAGCCAAAGGGGGGGGACAGGGGGCGAAACCGGGGAGCTGTTTTTT. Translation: CASSQRGGTGGETGELFF.

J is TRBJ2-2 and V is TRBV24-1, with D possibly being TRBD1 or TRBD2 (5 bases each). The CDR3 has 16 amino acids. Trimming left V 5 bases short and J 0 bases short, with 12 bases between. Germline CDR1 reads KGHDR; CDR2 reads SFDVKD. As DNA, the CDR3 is TGTGCCACCAGTGGGGGGTTAGGGGCGAACACCGGGGAGCTGTTTTTT. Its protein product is CATSGGLGANTGELFF.

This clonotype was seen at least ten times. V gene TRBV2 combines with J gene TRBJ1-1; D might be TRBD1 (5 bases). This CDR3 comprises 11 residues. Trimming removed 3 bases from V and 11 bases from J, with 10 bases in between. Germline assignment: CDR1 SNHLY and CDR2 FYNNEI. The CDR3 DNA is TGTGCCAGCAGTGACGGAGGGGTGGCTTTCTTT. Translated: CASSDGGVAFF.

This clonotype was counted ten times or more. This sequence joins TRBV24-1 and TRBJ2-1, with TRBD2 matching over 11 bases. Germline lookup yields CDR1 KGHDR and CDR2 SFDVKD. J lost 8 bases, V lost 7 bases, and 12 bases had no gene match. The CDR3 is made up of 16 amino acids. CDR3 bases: TGTGCCACCAGCGGGGTAGCGGGGGGGTCCGGTGATGAGCAGTTCTTC. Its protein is CATSGVAGGSGDEQFF.

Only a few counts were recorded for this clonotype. CDR3 sequence (DNA): TGTGCCACCAGTGAGGCGGGAGGAGGGACAGATACGCAGTATTTT. It specifies CATSEAGGGTDTQYF. The gene calls are TRBV24-1 and TRBJ2-3, with 8 bases that match TRBD2. The germline CDR1 and CDR2 sequences are KGHDR and SFDVKD. V trimming: 4 bases; J trimming: 3 bases; junction bases outside the gene matches: 5. This CDR3 has 15 residues.